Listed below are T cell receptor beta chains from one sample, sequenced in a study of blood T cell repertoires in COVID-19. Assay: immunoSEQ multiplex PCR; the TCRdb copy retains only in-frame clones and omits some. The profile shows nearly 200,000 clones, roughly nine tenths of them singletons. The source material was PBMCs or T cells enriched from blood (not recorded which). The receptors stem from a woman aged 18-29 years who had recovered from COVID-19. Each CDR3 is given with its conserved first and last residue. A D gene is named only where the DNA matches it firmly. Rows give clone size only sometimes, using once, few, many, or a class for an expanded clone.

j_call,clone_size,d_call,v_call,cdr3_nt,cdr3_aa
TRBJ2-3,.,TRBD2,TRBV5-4,TGTGCCAGCAGCTCCCGACTAGCGGGGAACACAGATACGCAGTATTTT,CASSSRLAGNTDTQYF
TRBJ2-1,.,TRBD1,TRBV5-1,TGCGCCAGCAGCCCGGGACAGGGTTTTTTCAATGAGCAGTTCTTC,CASSPGQGFFNEQFF
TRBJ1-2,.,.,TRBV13,TGTGCCAGCAGCTTAGTGGGGGCGCGCGGCTACACCTTC,CASSLVGARGYTF
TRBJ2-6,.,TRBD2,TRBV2,TGTGCCAGCACCAGGGAGGGTACTTTTTCTTCGGCCAACGTCCTGACTTTC,CASTREGTFSSANVLTF
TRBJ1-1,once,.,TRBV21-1,TGTGCCAGCAGCAAAAAAAATGGTGGGACAGGGGGAACTGAAGCTTTCTTT,CASSKKNGGTGGTEAFF
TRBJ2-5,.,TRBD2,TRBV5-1,TGCGCCAGCAGCTTGAGCAGCGGGGGGGCCGGGAAGACCCAGTACTTC,CASSLSSGGAGKTQYF
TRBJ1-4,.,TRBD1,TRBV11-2,TGTGCCAGCAGCTTACCAAAGACAGGGGTCGCTAATGAAAAACTGTTTTTT,CASSLPKTGVANEKLFF
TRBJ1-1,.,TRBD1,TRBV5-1,TGCGCCAGCAGCTGGGACAGCATGAACACTGAAGCTTTCTTT,CASSWDSMNTEAFF
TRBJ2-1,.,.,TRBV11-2,TGTGCCAGCAGCCGCCGGGGTCCGTCCTACAATGAGCAGTTCTTC,CASSRRGPSYNEQFF
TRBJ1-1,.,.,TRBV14,TGTGCCAGCAGCCCCCGGTTGGTGAACACTGAAGCTTTCTTT,CASSPRLVNTEAFF
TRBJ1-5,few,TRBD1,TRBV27,TGTGCCAGCAGTCTTCAGGGGGATCAGCCCCAGCATTTT,CASSLQGDQPQHF
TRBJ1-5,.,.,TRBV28,TGTGCCAGCAGTTCAGGGGTCAATCAGCCCCAGCATTTT,CASSSGVNQPQHF
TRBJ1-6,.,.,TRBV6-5,TGTGCCAGCGCGAGGCGGGCCTATAATTCACCCCTCCACTTT,CASARRAYNSPLHF
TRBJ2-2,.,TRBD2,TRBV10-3,TGTGCCATCATGGGGAGGGGAGGACGACACACCGGGGAGCTGTTTTTT,CAIMGRGGRHTGELFF
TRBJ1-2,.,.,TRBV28,TGTGCCAGCAGTTTAAGGAGAGACTATGGCTACACCTTC,CASSLRRDYGYTF
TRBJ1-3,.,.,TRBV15,TGTGCCACCAGCAGAGAGAAGAGCTCTGGAAACACCATATATTTT,CATSREKSSGNTIYF
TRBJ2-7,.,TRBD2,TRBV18,TGTGCCAGCTCAACCGGGGGGGTTTCTTCCTACGAGCAGTACTTC,CASSTGGVSSYEQYF
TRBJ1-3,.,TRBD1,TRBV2,TGTGCCAGCAGACCCGGACAGGGGGCGGGAAACACCATATATTTT,CASRPGQGAGNTIYF
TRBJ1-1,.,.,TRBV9,TGTGCCAGCAGCGTAGATCCCCTAACTGAAGCTTTCTTT,CASSVDPLTEAFF
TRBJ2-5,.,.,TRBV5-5,TGTGCCAGCAGCTTGGTCTCGTCGGAGACCCAGTACTTC,CASSLVSSETQYF
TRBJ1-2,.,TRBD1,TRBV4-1,TGCGCCAGCAGCCAACGCCAAGACAGGGGGAACTATGGCTACACCTTC,CASSQRQDRGNYGYTF
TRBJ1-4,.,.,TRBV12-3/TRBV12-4,TGTGCCAGCAGTGATTACATGGATGAAAAACTGTTTTTT,CASSDYMDEKLFF
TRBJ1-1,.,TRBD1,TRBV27,TGTGCCAGCAGAAGGACAGGGGTAACTGAAGCTTTCTTT,CASRRTGVTEAFF
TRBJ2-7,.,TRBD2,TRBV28,TGTGCCAGCAGTTTTAATATAGCGGGGGGGCCGGACGAGCAGTACTTC,CASSFNIAGGPDEQYF
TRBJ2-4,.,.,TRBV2,TGTGCCAGCAGTGAAGACAGGTCGAGACTAGCCAAAAACATTCAGTACTTC,CASSEDRSRLAKNIQYF
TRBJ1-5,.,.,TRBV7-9,TGTGCCAGCAGCTTATCACAGAGAACGCCCCAGCATTTT,CASSLSQRTPQHF
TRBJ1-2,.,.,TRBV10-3,TGTGCCATCAGACTACAGACAGGCGTGATCTATGGCTACACCTTC,CAIRLQTGVIYGYTF
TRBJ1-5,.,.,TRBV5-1,TGCGCCAGCAGCGTCGACAGTTATAGCAATCAGCCCCAGCATTTT,CASSVDSYSNQPQHF
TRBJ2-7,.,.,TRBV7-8,TGTGCCAGCAGCTTAGAAGAGAGGCCCTACGAGCAGTACTTC,CASSLEERPYEQYF
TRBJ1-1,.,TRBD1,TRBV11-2,TGTGCCAGCAGCTTAGATGGGACAGGGCGAGCTTTCTTT,CASSLDGTGRAFF
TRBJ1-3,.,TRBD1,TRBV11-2,TGTGCCAGCGTCGACAGGGCGGCTGGAAACACCATATATTTT,CASVDRAAGNTIYF
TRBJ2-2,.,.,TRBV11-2,TGTGCCAGCAGCTTAAATCATAACACCGGGGAGCTGTTTTTT,CASSLNHNTGELFF
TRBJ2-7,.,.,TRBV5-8,TGTGCCAGCAGCTATACAGCAGGTTACGAGCAGTACTTC,CASSYTAGYEQYF
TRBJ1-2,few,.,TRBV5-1,TGCGCCAGCAGCTTGGAGTACAGCTCCTATGGCTACACCTTC,CASSLEYSSYGYTF
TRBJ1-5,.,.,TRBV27,TGTGCCAGCAGTTCAGGCGGGGCCCAGGGGCCCCAGCATTTT,CASSSGGAQGPQHF
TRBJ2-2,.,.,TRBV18,TGTGCCAGCTCACCGGGGGGCACCGGGGAGCTGTTTTTT,CASSPGGTGELFF